In its sample, the clone carrying this T cell receptor beta chain was seen a few times. Its antigen remains unidentified. CDR1 SGHVS and CDR2 FNYEAQ come from the germline V gene. Trimming removed 1 base at V and 4 bases at J, with 8 bases between. CDR3 length: 14 residues. This record comes from a study of spatial heterogeneity in lung cancer. Study-level background: Sequence detection consistently recorded a greater number of beta-chain than alpha-chain sequences.

Indicated time point: sample taken at primary tumor resection. Whole RNA obtained from tumor, nontumor lung or frozen PBMC underwent sequencing without sorting. A total of approximately 77 untreated early-stage non-small cell lung cancer patients served as donors. TCRdb processed the 5' RACE reads anew with MiXCR; each CDR3 protein has one entry. In the table there are about 40,000 distinct CDR3 sequences, around 5.2% of which are singletons. Study-wide results and limits: Blood showed ubiquitous tumor TCRs more often at resection than at routine follow-up.

The rearrangement uses TRBV7-6 and TRBJ1-3; no clear D gene. Sample: PBMCs, taken at surgery. This receptor was obtained from a female donor with early-stage non-small cell lung cancer. The CDR3 sequence is CASSLVAPGNTIYF. The CDR3 nucleotides are TGTGCCAGCAGCTTAGTAGCCCCGGGAAACACCATATATTTT.